The clone carrying this TCR beta chain was observed a few times. The CDR3 totals 12 residues. The germline V gene has CDR1 SGHTA and CDR2 FQGTGA. V lost 2 bases and J lost 8, with 7 bases in between. This entry belongs to a study of long-term antiretroviral therapy in people with HIV. Runs used v3.0 of the immunoSEQ assay and were done at survey level. Assay used: immunoSEQ multiplex PCR; TCRdb lists only in-frame clones, some missing. The sample has some 28,000 clones, about 95% seen once. The chain couples TRBV7-3 to TRBJ2-1; no firm D call. The sample consisted of unsorted PBMCs, taken about 6.6 years after starting antiretroviral therapy. The receptor was derived from a man aged 25 to 45 with HIV. CDR3 sequence (DNA): TGTGCCAGCAGCTTATCACGGGATGAGCAGTTCTTC. It translates to CASSLSRDEQFF.